This is a list of T cell receptor beta chains from one sample in a study of blood T cell repertoires in COVID-19. Measured with immunoSEQ multiplex PCR; TCRdb has only the in-frame clones, and not every one. Among over 70,000 clones, 75% to 80% were seen once, and the ten largest hold approximately 6%. Sequenced sample: peripheral blood. Receptors were obtained from a man in his 70s with COVID-19, enrolled during active disease. Both conserved end residues are part of each CDR3. A D gene is named only where the DNA matches it firmly. For some rows the clone size is stated as once, few or many, or as a class when expanded; others skip it.

V gene	clone size	J gene	D gene	CDR3 DNA	CDR3 protein
TRBV6-6	few	TRBJ2-2	NA	TGTGCCAGCAGTTACCGCTCAGACACCGGGGAGCTGTTTTTT	CASSYRSDTGELFF
TRBV19	NA	TRBJ1-5	NA	TGTGCCAGTAGTCCTAGTAGGGGTAATCAGCCCCAGCATTTT	CASSPSRGNQPQHF
TRBV5-1	NA	TRBJ2-5	NA	TGCGCCAGCAGCTTAAACCCTAGCCCACAAGAGACCCAGTACTTC	CASSLNPSPQETQYF
TRBV6-1	NA	TRBJ2-7	NA	TGTGCCAGCAGTGAAGGCAGGCTCCTTTGGGACGAGCAGTACTTC	CASSEGRLLWDEQYF
TRBV6-2/TRBV6-3	NA	TRBJ1-1	TRBD1	TGTGCCAGCAGTGACGGACAGGTTGGCCTCACTGAAGCTTTCTTT	CASSDGQVGLTEAFF
TRBV13	NA	TRBJ1-1	NA	TGTGCCTGCACCCTGGTGCGGGGAGCTGAAGCTTTCTTT	CACTLVRGAEAFF
TRBV5-4	NA	TRBJ1-2	TRBD1	TGTGCCAGCAGCTTGGTCGTTGGGACAGGGTTTATATTCGGTGGCTACACCTTC	CASSLVVGTGFIFGGYTF
TRBV28	NA	TRBJ2-7	NA	TGTGCCAGCAGCCCTCCGACCACTAGCTCCTACGAGCAGTACTTC	CASSPPTTSSYEQYF
TRBV10-3	few	TRBJ2-1	TRBD2	TGTGCCATCAGTCGGCTAGCGGGCCTCACCTCGGGGAATGAGCAGTTCTTC	CAISRLAGLTSGNEQFF
TRBV6-1	NA	TRBJ1-5	NA	TGTGCCAGCAGTGAAAATACGGGGGACAATCAGCCCCAGCATTTT	CASSENTGDNQPQHF
TRBV7-2	NA	TRBJ1-1	NA	TGTGCCAGCACTACCGGGGATTCCTGGAACACTGAAGCTTTCTTT	CASTTGDSWNTEAFF
TRBV24-1	NA	TRBJ1-2	TRBD1	TGTGCCACCAGTGATCCACAGGGGCGGGGCTACACCTTC	CATSDPQGRGYTF
TRBV27	once	TRBJ2-3	NA	TGTGCCAGCAGTCTCATCCGCGGGCTTAGCACAGATACGCAGTATTTT	CASSLIRGLSTDTQYF
TRBV6-5	once	TRBJ1-3	TRBD1	TGTGCCACCCAGACAGGGTCTGGAAACACCATATATTTT	CATQTGSGNTIYF
TRBV28	NA	TRBJ1-4	TRBD1	TGTGCCAGCAGTTTAATTCCCGGGACAGGGAATGAAAAACTGTTTTTT	CASSLIPGTGNEKLFF
TRBV30	NA	TRBJ2-3	TRBD1	TGTGCCTGGAGTGGACAGGGTACGCAGTATTTT	CAWSGQGTQYF
TRBV6-4	NA	TRBJ2-3	NA	TGTGCCACCTCCCCAGGTTCGCGAACAAGCACAGATACGCAGTATTTT	CATSPGSRTSTDTQYF
TRBV7-2	NA	TRBJ1-5	TRBD1	TGTGCCAGCAGCTCAGTAACAGGGGGCGCCCCTGGCAATCAGCCCCAGCATTTT	CASSSVTGGAPGNQPQHF
TRBV6-5	NA	TRBJ1-1	NA	TGTGCCAGCAGTTACGGCGGCCCGAACACTGAAGCTTTCTTT	CASSYGGPNTEAFF
TRBV5-5	NA	TRBJ1-3	TRBD1	TGTGCCAGCAGCTTGTCAGGGGGCAAAGGAAACACCATATATTTT	CASSLSGGKGNTIYF
TRBV5-5	NA	TRBJ2-7	TRBD2	TGTGCCAGCAGCTTGAGCACTAGCGGTACCTACGAGCAGTACTTC	CASSLSTSGTYEQYF
TRBV14	NA	TRBJ1-1	TRBD1	TGTGCCAGCAGCCAAAACAGGGGGACTGAAGCTTTCTTT	CASSQNRGTEAFF
TRBV11-3	once	TRBJ2-2	NA	TGTGCCAGCAGCATAACCGGGGAGCTGTTTTTT	CASSITGELFF
TRBV9	few	TRBJ1-1	NA	TGTGCCAGCAGCGTACAGGGGAACACTGAAGCTTTCTTT	CASSVQGNTEAFF
TRBV7-9	NA	TRBJ2-1	TRBD1	TGTGCCAGCAGCTTAGGCAGGGGGCGAAACAATGAGCAGTTCTTC	CASSLGRGRNNEQFF
TRBV20-1	NA	TRBJ2-1	TRBD2	TGCAGTGCTAGTCTAAGACTAGCGGCCCTCACTGAGCAGTTCTTC	CSASLRLAALTEQFF
TRBV28	NA	TRBJ2-7	NA	TGTGCCAGCAGTACATACAGGTCTTCTTACGAGCAGTACTTC	CASSTYRSSYEQYF
TRBV24-1	NA	TRBJ2-7	TRBD1	TGTGCCACCACCTGGACAGGAGACTACGAGCAGTACTTC	CATTWTGDYEQYF
TRBV14	few	TRBJ1-1	TRBD1	TGTGCCAGCAGCCGCCAGGGGGCCCGAAACACTGAAGCTTTCTTT	CASSRQGARNTEAFF
TRBV5-1	NA	TRBJ1-6	NA	TGCGCCAGCAGCTTGGATGCGGGGTTTTATAATTCACCCCTCCACTTT	CASSLDAGFYNSPLHF
TRBV5-4	NA	TRBJ2-7	NA	TGTGCCAGCAGCAGCCCCAGGTCCTCCTACGAGCAGTACTTC	CASSSPRSSYEQYF
TRBV4-1	NA	TRBJ1-1	NA	TGCGCCAGCAGCCAAGATTGGCGGGGGGCTGAAGCTTTCTTT	CASSQDWRGAEAFF
TRBV3-1/TRBV3-2	NA	TRBJ1-2	NA	TGTGCCAGCAGCCAAGAACAACCCCCAGGAGGGACCACAACTAATGGCTACACCTTC	CASSQEQPPGGTTTNGYTF
TRBV9	many	TRBJ2-1	NA	TGTGCCAGCAGCGGGGCGGGACAGCGCTACAATGAGCAGTTCTTC	CASSGAGQRYNEQFF
TRBV5-6	NA	TRBJ1-1	NA	TGTGCCAGCAGCTTGACGGGGGACACTGAAGCTTTCTTT	CASSLTGDTEAFF
TRBV2	NA	TRBJ1-1	NA	TGTGCCAACAGGAGGGGAGGGAACACTGAAGCTTTCTTT	CANRRGGNTEAFF
TRBV3-1/TRBV3-2	NA	TRBJ2-3	NA	TGTGCCAGCAGCCAAGTAGCCGGGAAGCTTTCAGATACGCAGTATTTT	CASSQVAGKLSDTQYF
TRBV12-3/TRBV12-4	NA	TRBJ2-3	NA	TGTGCCAGCACTAGAGGTGCCGCAGATACGCAGTATTTT	CASTRGAADTQYF
TRBV7-8	NA	TRBJ1-6	TRBD1	TGTGCCAGCAGCCGGCCCCAGACAGGGTATAATTCACCCCTCCACTTT	CASSRPQTGYNSPLHF
TRBV29-1	NA	TRBJ1-2	NA	TGCAGCGTTGACGGTGCAGGGGATGGTTGGAAGGGCTACACCTTC	CSVDGAGDGWKGYTF
TRBV4-3	NA	TRBJ2-7	TRBD2	TGCGCCAGCAGCCAAGTAGAGGGGAGGGGAGAGCAGTACTTC	CASSQVEGRGEQYF
TRBV4-3	NA	TRBJ1-1	TRBD1	TGCGCCAGCAGCCAAGGGCGAGGGGGCCACGGGACTGAAGCTTTCTTT	CASSQGRGGHGTEAFF
TRBV3-1/TRBV3-2	NA	TRBJ2-5	TRBD2	TGTGCCAGCCGCCAAGGCGGCGGGGGGGTGTCGGAGACCCAGTACTTC	CASRQGGGGVSETQYF
TRBV10-3	few	TRBJ2-7	NA	TGTGCCATCAAGGGTGCAGGGGACGGCTACGAGCAGTACTTC	CAIKGAGDGYEQYF
TRBV10-3	NA	TRBJ1-2	NA	TGTGCCATCAGTGAGAGGGGGACCCGTAACTATGGCTACACCTTC	CAISERGTRNYGYTF